The clone carrying this T cell receptor (beta chain) appeared a few times. Its antigen is unknown. A much larger clone differs by one base, so this may be a read error. These data come from a study of glioma-infiltrating T cells. The iRepertoire nested amplicon-rescue multiplex PCR amplified TCR alpha and beta CDR3s from RNA. Using its own MiXCR run on the multiplex PCR reads, TCRdb lists one record per CDR3 protein. The repertoire holds about 180,000 distinct CDR3 sequences, under 55% seen once, with around 5.2% in the top ten. Whole-study results and caveats: Non-neoplastic patients had below-expected tissue-blood divergence, while all gliomas exceeded expectation.

This clonotype was obtained from a human donor with low-grade glioma or glioblastoma, undergoing nonglioma brain surgery, or in good health (not recorded which). Sequencing was done on a sample of glioma tissue, nonneoplastic brain tissue, or PBMCs (not recorded which).

The CDR3 here is CASSIGQVYGYTF. CDR3 DNA sequence: TGTGCCAGCAGTATAGGCCAGGTCTATGGCTACACCTTC. V usage is TRBV2 and J usage is TRBJ1-2; D ambiguous. In germline, CDR1 is SNHLY, CDR2 FYNNEI. V gave up 5 bases and J gave up 4 bases, with 11 bases separating them. There are 13 residues in the CDR3.